This TCR beta chain was recorded in a study of T cells after posttransplantation cyclophosphamide. Generated by immunoSEQ multiplex PCR, the TCRdb table keeps only in-frame clones and is missing some. This sample has about 21,000 clones; 95% to 99% occur once, and the top ten carry about 0.13%. Study findings and constraints: Recipient CMV seropositivity and CMV reactivation strongly tracked TRB clonality.

As to this clone: Its antigen is unidentified.

Per the germline V gene, CDR1 is SGHTS and CDR2 is YDEGEE. V shed 0 bases and J 3 bases; nucleotides not matched to a gene: 9. CDR3 length: 17 amino acids. Input material: naive CD8+ T cells sorted from PBMCs. The sequence was obtained from a man aged 40-49 years in good health, CMV-negative, and a related stem cell transplant donor. The J gene is TRBJ2-3, the V gene TRBV5-8; 8 bases are a match to TRBD2. CDR3 nucleotide sequence: TGTGCCAGCAGCTTGGGGACTGGACTAGCCCTTACAGATACGCAGTATTTT. This sequence encodes CASSLGTGLALTDTQYF.